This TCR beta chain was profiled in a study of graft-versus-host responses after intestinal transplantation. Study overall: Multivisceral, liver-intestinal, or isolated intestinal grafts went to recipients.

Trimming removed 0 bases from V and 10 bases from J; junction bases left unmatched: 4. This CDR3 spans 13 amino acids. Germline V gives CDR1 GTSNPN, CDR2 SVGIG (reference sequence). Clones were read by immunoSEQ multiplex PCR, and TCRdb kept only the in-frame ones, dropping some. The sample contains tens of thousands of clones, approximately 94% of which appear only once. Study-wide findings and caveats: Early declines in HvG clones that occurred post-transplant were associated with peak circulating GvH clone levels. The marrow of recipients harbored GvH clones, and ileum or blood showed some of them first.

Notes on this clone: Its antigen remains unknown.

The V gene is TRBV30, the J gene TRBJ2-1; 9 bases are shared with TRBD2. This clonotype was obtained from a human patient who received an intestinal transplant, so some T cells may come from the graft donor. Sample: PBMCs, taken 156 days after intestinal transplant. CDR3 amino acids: CAWSVRLAGEQFF. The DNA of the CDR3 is TGTGCCTGGAGTGTACGGCTAGCGGGGGAGCAGTTCTTC.